The TCR beta chain under discussion was sequenced for a study of identifying expanded T cells in peripheral blood. This clone has just a few counts. Antigen specificity is unknown. Overall study results and limits: Variance in clone template counts between approximately 2-week samples significantly increased with total template count across all healthy donors.

The germline V gene has CDR1 SGHTA and CDR2 FQGNSA. V dropped 6 bases and J dropped 8; count of bases not matched to a gene: 10. CDR3 length: 14 amino acids. Only in-frame clones appear in the TCRdb table, and some are missing; sequencing was by immunoSEQ multiplex PCR. In the table there are around 100,000 clones, around 90% of which are singletons. The sequencing sample was made of blood. The V and J genes are TRBV7-2 and TRBJ1-2; 9 bases are shared with TRBD1. This receptor was taken from a person aged 18 to 75 in good health. The CDR3 DNA sequence: TGTGCCAGCAGGGCTACAGGGGGCGCGAAGGGCTACACCTTC. It encodes CASRATGGAKGYTF.